The clone carrying this T cell receptor beta chain was observed a few times. Its antigen is undetermined. cDNA synthesis used the whole RNA isolate, giving expressed TCRB sequences. Produced via immunoSEQ multiplex PCR; TCRdb's table is partial and in-frame only. This sample yields 100,000 to 150,000 clones, of which 9% are seen a single time; roughly 0.75% belongs to the top ten. Between the trimmed V and J ends, which lost 4 bases and 1 base, there was a span of 13 bases. The germline V gene encodes CDR1 SGHDT and CDR2 YYEEEE. This CDR3 spans 15 amino acids. This entry comes from a study of beta chain features in type 1 diabetes. Findings and limits, study-wide: All four CD4+ subsets from Type 1 diabetes patients carried moderately but significantly shorter TCRB CDR3s.

Sequencing was done on a sample of central memory CD4+ T cells from blood. The source of this sequence is a man aged 25 to 40 with type 1 diabetes. The V call is TRBV5-6, the J call TRBJ2-3; D gene uncertain. CDR3 coding DNA: TGTGCCAGCAGCCCCGAGCCACTCCGCACAGATACGCAGTATTTT. Translated, it gives CASSPEPLRTDTQYF.